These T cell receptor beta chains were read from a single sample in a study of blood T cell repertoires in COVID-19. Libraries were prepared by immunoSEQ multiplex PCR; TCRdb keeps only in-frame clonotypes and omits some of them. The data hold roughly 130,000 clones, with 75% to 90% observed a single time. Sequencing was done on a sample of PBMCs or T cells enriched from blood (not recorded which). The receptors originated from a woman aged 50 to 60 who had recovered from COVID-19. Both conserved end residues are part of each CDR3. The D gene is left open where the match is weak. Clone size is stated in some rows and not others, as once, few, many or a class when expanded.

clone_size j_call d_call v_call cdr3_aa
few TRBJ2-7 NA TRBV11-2 CASSFSEAEQYF
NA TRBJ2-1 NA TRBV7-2 CASSLGLQGGSGYNEQFF
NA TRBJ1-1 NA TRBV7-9 CASSQTQREPEAFF
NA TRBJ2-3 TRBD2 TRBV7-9 CASSVSGGIDTQYF
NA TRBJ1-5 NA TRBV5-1 CASRSGSNQPQHF
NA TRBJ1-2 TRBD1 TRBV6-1 CASSEVGGTGVYGYTF
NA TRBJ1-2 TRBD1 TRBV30 CAWYRGPNYGYTF
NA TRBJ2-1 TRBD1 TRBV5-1 CASSPDRGTYNEQFF
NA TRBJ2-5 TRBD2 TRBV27 CASSLGQGSGGGQETQYF
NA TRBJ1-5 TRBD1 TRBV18 CATRQGTNQPQHF
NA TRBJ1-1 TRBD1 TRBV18 CASSLGQALNTEAFF
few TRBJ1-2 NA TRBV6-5 CASSYLWEVYYGYTF
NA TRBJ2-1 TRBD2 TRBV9 CASSVVIAGENNEQFF
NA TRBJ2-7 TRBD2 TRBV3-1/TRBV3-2 CASSQGTSFHF
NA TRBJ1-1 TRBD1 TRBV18 CASSSSGTGGTEAFF
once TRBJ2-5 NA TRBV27 CASSATGMGETQYF
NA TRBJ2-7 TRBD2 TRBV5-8 CASSLAVTSGTYEQYF
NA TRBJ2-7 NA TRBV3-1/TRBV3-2 CASSQAPGTGRYEQYF
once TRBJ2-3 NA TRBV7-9 CASSLVSSSRGDTQYF
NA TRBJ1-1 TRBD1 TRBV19 CAIRQGNTEAFF
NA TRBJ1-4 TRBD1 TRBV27 CASSSTGTGSEKLFF
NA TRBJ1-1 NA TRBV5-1 CASSSGQKQAFF
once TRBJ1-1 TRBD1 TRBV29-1 CSVQGVGNTEAFF
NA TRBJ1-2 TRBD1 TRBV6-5 CASRPTGTGLFGYTF
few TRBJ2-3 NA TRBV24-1 CATSDPVSTDTQYF
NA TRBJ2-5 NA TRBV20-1 CSVLELETQYF
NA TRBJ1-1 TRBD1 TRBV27 CASRGQGLLEAFF
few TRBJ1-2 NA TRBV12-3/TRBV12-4 CASSLAGPSGYTF
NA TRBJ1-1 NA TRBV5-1 CASSIQGQNTEAFF
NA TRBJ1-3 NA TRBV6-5 CASSTTGGFGNTIYF
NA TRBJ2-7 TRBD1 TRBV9 CASSVVGTGTAEQYF
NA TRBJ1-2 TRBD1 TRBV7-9 CASTPDRGGGYTF
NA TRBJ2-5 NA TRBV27 CASSVWGRAQETQYF
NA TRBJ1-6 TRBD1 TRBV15 CATAGQPNSPLHF
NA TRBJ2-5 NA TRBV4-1 CASSQEGQIATQETQYF
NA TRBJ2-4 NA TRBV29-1 CSVEGGTGLAKNIQYF
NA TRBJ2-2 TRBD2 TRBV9 CASSVAAGGETGELFF
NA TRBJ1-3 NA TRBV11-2 CASSLDPLSGSGNTIYF
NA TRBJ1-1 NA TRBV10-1 CASSEMNRVRTEAFF
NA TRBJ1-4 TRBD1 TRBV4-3 CASSQVRGQENEKLFF
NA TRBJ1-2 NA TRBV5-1 CASSLEEYYGYTF
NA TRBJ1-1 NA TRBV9 CASSVVEETEAFF
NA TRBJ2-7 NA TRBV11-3 CASTARDYEQYF
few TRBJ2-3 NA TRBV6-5 CASSSGGGGARTQYF
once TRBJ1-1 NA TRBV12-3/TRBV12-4 CASSYGFTEAFF
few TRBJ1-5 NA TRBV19 CASTIAGVAQPQHF
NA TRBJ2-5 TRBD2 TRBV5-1 CASSFVSGEQETQYF
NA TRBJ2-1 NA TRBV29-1 CSVETREAYNEQFF
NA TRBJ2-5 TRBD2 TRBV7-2 CASSPPGGWETQYF
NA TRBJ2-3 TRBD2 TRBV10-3 CAISPPGGSTDTQYF
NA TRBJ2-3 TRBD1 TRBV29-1 CSVEGAGTGGTDTQYF
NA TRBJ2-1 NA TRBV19 CASSIGQGSYNEQFF
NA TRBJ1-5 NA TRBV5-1 CASSPTDSNQPQHF
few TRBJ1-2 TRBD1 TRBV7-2 CASSPRQGGYTF
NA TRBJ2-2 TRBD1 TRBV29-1 CSAKKGGHGELFF
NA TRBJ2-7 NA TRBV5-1 CASKGYGAYEQYF
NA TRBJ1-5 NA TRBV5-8 CASSLEGEGQPQHF